The T cell receptor (beta chain) under discussion was sequenced for a study of monozygotic twins with inflammatory bowel disease. TCRdb re-called the 5' RACE reads and gives one entry per CDR3 protein, without DNA. The listing contains some 200,000 distinct CDR3 sequences. This CDR3 is built from 14 residues. The germline CDR1 and CDR2 sequences are MNHEY and SMNVEV (reference sequence). V gene TRBV27 combines with J gene TRBJ2-7; checking the TCRdb D call of TRBD2 is not possible without DNA. Material: blood. The sequence derives from a human donor with ulcerative colitis or Crohn's disease, or a healthy co-twin of an affected twin (not recorded which). The CDR3 spells CASSSSGGLYEQYF.